This T cell receptor beta chain is drawn from a study of blood T cells in healthy people across ages. CDR3 length: 16 amino acids. The junction had 9 bases not matched to a gene; V was cut back by 3 bases and J by 4 bases. Germline loops: CDR1 LGHDT, CDR2 YNNKEL (reference sequence). This clonotype turned up a few times. Its antigen is as yet unknown. Sample-barcoded 5' priming and a J-beta primer mix drove a second PCR of 7 to 11 cycles. Each CDR3 protein is one row after TCRdb ran MiXCR on the 5' RACE reads. This table has around 1,500,000 distinct CDR3 sequences, 28% appearing once. Study-level findings and limits: Donor CMV infection status was unknown, possibly confounding age-related changes in expanded clonotypes. Across samples, TCR beta diversity tracked strongly with naive T cell percentage.

Material for sequencing was blood. The source is a woman in her twenties or thirties in good health. V is TRBV3-1 and J is TRBJ2-5, with TRBD1 identical over 9 bases. The CDR3 region is CASSQGTGTGTETQYF. Here the CDR3 DNA reads TGTGCCAGCAGCCAGGGTACCGGGACAGGGACAGAGACCCAGTACTTC.